Listed here are 17 T cell receptor beta chains from one sample, sequenced in a study of cytomegalovirus exposure and HLA in healthy donors. PCR primers comprised 60 Vbeta and 13 Jbeta primers. This table comes from immunoSEQ multiplex PCR, and its TCRdb copy is limited to in-frame clones, with some not included. The profile shows about 130,000 clones, about 82% of them singletons. Sequencing was carried out using PBMCs. The receptors derive from a female donor in good health and CMV-seropositive.

This rearrangement joins TRBV2 to TRBJ2-7; 7 nucleotides line up with TRBD1. Germline V gene sequence: CDR1 SNHLY, CDR2 FYNNEI. This CDR3 comprises 15 residues. The V and J ends lost 7 bases and 4 bases, in that order; junction bases with no gene match: 13. In DNA form, the CDR3 reads TGTGCCAGCAAGAAGGACAGGCAATCTGTGTACGAGCAGTACTTC. It encodes CASKKDRQSVYEQYF.

This clone was seen a handful of times. The chain links TRBV18 to TRBJ1-5, with D tentatively TRBD1 (5 bases). V lost 2 bases, J lost 4 bases, and 9 bases lay in between. The CDR3 runs to 14 residues. Germline CDR1 is KGHSH and CDR2 is LQKENI. Here the CDR3 reads CASSPWGVNQPQHF. CDR3 in DNA: TGTGCCAGCTCACCATGGGGCGTTAATCAGCCCCAGCATTTT. The full variable domain, completed using reference TRBV18 and TRBJ1-5, is NAGVMQNPRHLVRRRGQEARLRCSPMKGHSHVYWYRQLPEEGLKFMVYLQKENIIDESGMPKERFSAEFPKEGPSILRIQQVVRGDSAAYFCASSPWGVNQPQHFGDGTRLSIL.

This clone was seen a handful of times. The chain couples TRBV6-1 to TRBJ2-1, with D perhaps TRBD2 (5 bases). There are 14 residues in the CDR3. Germline loops: CDR1 MNHNS, CDR2 SASEGT. The V end was cut by 10 bases, the J end by 0 bases, with 13 bases between. The CDR3 loop reads CAIGGPSSYNEQFF. The CDR3 nucleotides are TGTGCCATTGGAGGACCAAGCTCCTACAATGAGCAGTTCTTC.

This clone was picked up one time. The CDR3 spells CASSQDYGQGRYYGYTF. The CDR3 region has the DNA TGTGCCAGCAGCCAAGACTATGGGCAGGGGCGTTACTATGGCTACACCTTC. The rearrangement uses TRBV4-2 and TRBJ1-2; possible D gene TRBD1, 6 bases. The CDR3 totals 17 residues. Germline V gene sequence: CDR1 LGHNA, CDR2 YNFKEQ. Between the trimmed V and J ends, which lost 0 bases and 3 bases, there was a span of 17 bases.

The CDR3 coding sequence is TGTGCCAGCAGGCCTAGCGGGGGGCTGTCAAGTTACGAGCAGTACTTC. It encodes CASRPSGGLSSYEQYF. The rearrangement uses TRBV6-6 and TRBJ2-7; TRBD2 matches 11 bases. This CDR3 has 16 amino acids. V shed 6 bases and J 4 bases; nucleotides not matched to a gene: 11. The germline V gene encodes CDR1 MNHNY and CDR2 SVGAGI (reference sequence).

The chain uses TRBV6-6 and TRBJ1-1; no clear D. The CDR3 totals 12 residues. The V end was cut by 8 bases, the J end by 0 bases, with 7 bases between. Germline CDR1 reads MNHNY; CDR2 reads SVGAGI (reference sequence). CDR3 bases: TGTGCCAGCGGCACCTTGAACACTGAAGCTTTCTTT. This codes for CASGTLNTEAFF.

There are a few counts of this clone. V gene TRBV19 combines with J gene TRBJ1-2; 7 bases map to TRBD1. The CDR3 loop spans 14 amino acids. CDR1 LNHDA and CDR2 SQIVND come from the germline V gene (reference sequence). Trimming at V came to 6 bases and at J to 3 bases, leaving 7 bases not matched to a gene. The CDR3: CASRRQGDDYGYTF. For the CDR3, the DNA is TGTGCCAGTAGAAGGCAGGGGGATGACTATGGCTACACCTTC.

The chain joins TRBV4-1 to TRBJ2-3; possibly TRBD1 for D (6 bases). Deletions cut 0 bases from V and 4 bases from J, with 17 bases between. From germline, CDR1 is MGHRA and CDR2 YSYEKL. CDR3 length: 17 residues. The CDR3: CASSQDRGQGNADTQYF. Here the CDR3 DNA reads TGCGCCAGCAGCCAAGATCGTGGGCAGGGGAACGCAGATACGCAGTATTTT.

The chain links TRBV7-9 to TRBJ2-7; 9 positions match TRBD1. CDR1 is SEHNR and CDR2 is FQNEAQ in the germline V gene (reference sequence). After removal of 1 base from V and 3 bases from J, the junction contained 7 bases not matched to a gene. The CDR3 covers 16 residues. The CDR3 sequence: CASSLGLGQGSYEQYF. CDR3 in DNA: TGTGCCAGCAGCTTAGGTCTGGGACAGGGTAGCTACGAGCAGTACTTC.

The rearrangement joins TRBV30 to TRBJ2-1; 10 bases are shared with TRBD1. V shed 4 bases, J shed 4 bases, and the junction held 1 base outside the gene matches. The CDR3 extends over 13 amino acids. From germline, CDR1 is GTSNPN and CDR2 SVGIG (reference sequence). CDR3 DNA sequence: TGTGCCTGGACGGGACAGGGGTACAATGAGCAGTTCTTC. Amino acid sequence: CAWTGQGYNEQFF.

The chain has TRBV14 and TRBJ1-1; D call uncertain. Trimming took 0 bases from V and 0 from J, leaving 11 bases between them. The CDR3 runs to 16 residues. Germline assignment: CDR1 SGHDN and CDR2 FVKESK. The CDR3, as DNA: TGTGCCAGCAGCCAAGAGCTGGGCACCCTGAACACTGAAGCTTTCTTT. As protein: CASSQELGTLNTEAFF.

The chain combines TRBV18 with TRBJ2-7; 7 bases fit TRBD2. The V and J ends lost 8 bases and 2 bases, in that order; junction bases with no gene match: 12. Per germline, CDR1 KGHSH and CDR2 LQKENI. The CDR3 length is 15 residues. The CDR3 coding sequence is TGTGCCAGCGCCCGTCTGGCGGGAGAGCCCTACGAGCAGTACTTC. The encoded protein is CASARLAGEPYEQYF.

The chain combines TRBV18 with TRBJ2-5; 14 bases line up with TRBD2. Trimming cost V 6 bases and J 4 bases; bases outside gene matches: 4. The CDR3 runs 15 residues. Germline CDR1 KGHSH, CDR2 LQKENI. The CDR3 region has the DNA TGTGCCAGCTCTCCGGGACTAGCGGGAGCAGAGACCCAGTACTTC. This translates into CASSPGLAGAETQYF. Full variable domain (missing parts from reference TRBV18 and TRBJ2-5): NAGVMQNPRHLVRRRGQEARLRCSPMKGHSHVYWYRQLPEEGLKFMVYLQKENIIDESGMPKERFSAEFPKEGPSILRIQQVVRGDSAAYFCASSPGLAGAETQYFGPGTRLLVL.

The rearrangement links TRBV2 to TRBJ2-3; TRBD2 matches 9 bases. Trimming cost V 8 bases and J 4 bases; bases outside gene matches: 10. This CDR3 comprises 15 residues. Germline V gene sequence: CDR1 SNHLY, CDR2 FYNNEI. The CDR3 DNA reads as TGTGCCAGCGGAACCGGGACTAGCACCCCAGATACGCAGTATTTT. Amino acid sequence: CASGTGTSTPDTQYF.

This clone was recorded only once. The chain combines TRBV6-5 with TRBJ1-1; 9 nucleotides align to TRBD1. Germline values: CDR1 MNHEY, CDR2 SVGAGI. V shed 6 bases and J 1 base; nucleotides not matched to a gene: 3. This CDR3 comprises 14 residues. The CDR3 region is CASRQGQGNTEAFF. CDR3 in DNA: TGTGCCAGCAGGCAGGGACAGGGGAACACTGAAGCTTTCTTT.

This clone was seen a handful of times. This chain connects TRBV6-8 to TRBJ2-3; 7 bases are a match to TRBD2. Trimming removed 6 bases from V and 4 bases from J; junction bases left unmatched: 13. Germline assignment: CDR1 MNHGY and CDR2 SAAAGT. This CDR3 is 16 amino acids long. The CDR3 reads CASSTIGLGIPDTQYF. CDR3 DNA sequence: TGTGCCAGCAGCACAATAGGACTAGGAATCCCAGATACGCAGTATTTT.

The V call is TRBV6-5, the J call TRBJ1-1; 9 bases match TRBD1. V lost 5 bases, J lost 7 bases, and 5 bases stayed unmatched. CDR1 and CDR2 from the germline V gene are MNHEY and SVGAGI. The CDR3 runs to 13 residues. The CDR3 sequence is CASSPWDRDEAFF. In nucleotides, the CDR3 is TGTGCCAGCAGTCCCTGGGACAGGGATGAAGCTTTCTTT.